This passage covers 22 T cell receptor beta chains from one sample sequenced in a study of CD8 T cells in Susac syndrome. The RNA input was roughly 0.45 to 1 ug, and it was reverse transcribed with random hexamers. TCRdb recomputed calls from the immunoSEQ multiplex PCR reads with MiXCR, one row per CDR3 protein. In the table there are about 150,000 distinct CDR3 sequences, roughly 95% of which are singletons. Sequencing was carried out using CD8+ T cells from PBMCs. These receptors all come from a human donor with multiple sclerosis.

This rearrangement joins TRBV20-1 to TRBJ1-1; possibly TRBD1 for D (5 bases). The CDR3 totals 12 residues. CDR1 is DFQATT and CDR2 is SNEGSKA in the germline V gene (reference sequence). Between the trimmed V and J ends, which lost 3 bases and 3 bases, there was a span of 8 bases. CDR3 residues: CSASMGDTEAFF. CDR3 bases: TGCAGTGCTAGCATGGGGGACACTGAAGCTTTCTTT.

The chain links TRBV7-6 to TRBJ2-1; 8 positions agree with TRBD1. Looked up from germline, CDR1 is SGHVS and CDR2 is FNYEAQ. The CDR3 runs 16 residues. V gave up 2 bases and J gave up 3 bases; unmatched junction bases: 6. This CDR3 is CASSLTDREHYNEQFF. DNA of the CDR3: TGTGCCAGCAGCTTAACGGACAGGGAGCACTACAATGAGCAGTTCTTC.

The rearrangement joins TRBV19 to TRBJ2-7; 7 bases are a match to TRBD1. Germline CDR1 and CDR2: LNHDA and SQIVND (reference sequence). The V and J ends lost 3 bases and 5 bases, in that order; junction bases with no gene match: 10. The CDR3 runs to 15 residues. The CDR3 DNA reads TGTGCCAGTAGTATTCATTACAGGGGAGCCAACGAGCAGTACTTC. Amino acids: CASSIHYRGANEQYF.

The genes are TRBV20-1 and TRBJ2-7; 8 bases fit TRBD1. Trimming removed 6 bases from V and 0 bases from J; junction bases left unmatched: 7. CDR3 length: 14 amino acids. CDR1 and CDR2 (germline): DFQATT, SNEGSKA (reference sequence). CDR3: CSAEGQAASYEQYF. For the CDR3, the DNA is TGCAGTGCAGAGGGACAGGCCGCCTCCTACGAGCAGTACTTC.

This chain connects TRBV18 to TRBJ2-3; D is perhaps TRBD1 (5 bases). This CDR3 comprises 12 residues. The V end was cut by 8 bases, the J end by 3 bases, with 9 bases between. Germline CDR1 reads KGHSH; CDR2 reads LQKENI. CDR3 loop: CASSPGTDTQYF. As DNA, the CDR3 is TGTGCCAGCAGCCCAGGGACAGATACGCAGTATTTT.

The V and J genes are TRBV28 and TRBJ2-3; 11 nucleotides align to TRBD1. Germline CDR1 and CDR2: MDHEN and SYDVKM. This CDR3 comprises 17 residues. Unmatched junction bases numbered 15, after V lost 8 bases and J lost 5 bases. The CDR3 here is CASEPRLRTGGVDTQYF. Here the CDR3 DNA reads TGTGCCAGCGAGCCACGCCTAAGGACAGGGGGCGTAGATACGCAGTATTTT.

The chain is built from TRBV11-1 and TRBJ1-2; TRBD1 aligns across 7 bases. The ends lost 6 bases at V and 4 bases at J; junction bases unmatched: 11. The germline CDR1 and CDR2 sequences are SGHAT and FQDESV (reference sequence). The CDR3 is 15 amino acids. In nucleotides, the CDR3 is TGTGCCAGCAGAACCGATGGGGACAGTCCCTATGGCTACACCTTC. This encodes CASRTDGDSPYGYTF.

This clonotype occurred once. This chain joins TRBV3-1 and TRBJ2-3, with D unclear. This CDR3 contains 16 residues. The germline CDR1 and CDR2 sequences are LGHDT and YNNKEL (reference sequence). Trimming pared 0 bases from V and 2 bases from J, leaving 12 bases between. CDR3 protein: CASSQEGTSTTDTQYF. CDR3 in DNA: TGTGCCAGCAGCCAAGAAGGCACATCCACCACAGATACGCAGTATTTT.

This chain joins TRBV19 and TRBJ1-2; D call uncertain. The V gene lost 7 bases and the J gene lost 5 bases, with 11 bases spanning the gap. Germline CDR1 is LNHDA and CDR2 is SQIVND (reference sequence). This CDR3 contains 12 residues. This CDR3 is CASTPDTYGYTF. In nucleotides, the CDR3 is TGTGCCAGTACCCCAGACACTTATGGCTACACCTTC.

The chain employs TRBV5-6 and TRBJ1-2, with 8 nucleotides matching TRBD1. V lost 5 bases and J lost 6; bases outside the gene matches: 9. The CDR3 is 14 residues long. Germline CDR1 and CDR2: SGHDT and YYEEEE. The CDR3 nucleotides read TGTGCCAGCAGTCCCGGGACAGGCGCTCATGGCTACACCTTC. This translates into CASSPGTGAHGYTF.

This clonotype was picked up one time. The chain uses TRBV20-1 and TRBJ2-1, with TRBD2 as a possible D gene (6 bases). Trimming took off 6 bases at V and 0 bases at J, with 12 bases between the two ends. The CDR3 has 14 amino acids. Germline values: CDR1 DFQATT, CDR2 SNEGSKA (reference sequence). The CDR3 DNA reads TGCAGTGCGGCGGGGTTGAGCTCCTACAATGAGCAGTTCTTC. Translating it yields CSAAGLSSYNEQFF.

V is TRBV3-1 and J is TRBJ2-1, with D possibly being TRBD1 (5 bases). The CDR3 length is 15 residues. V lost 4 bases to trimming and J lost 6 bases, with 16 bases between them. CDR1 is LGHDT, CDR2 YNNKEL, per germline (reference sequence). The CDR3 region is CASSPRVAGTNEQFF. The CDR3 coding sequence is TGTGCCAGCAGCCCCAGGGTAGCCGGCACCAATGAGCAGTTCTTC.

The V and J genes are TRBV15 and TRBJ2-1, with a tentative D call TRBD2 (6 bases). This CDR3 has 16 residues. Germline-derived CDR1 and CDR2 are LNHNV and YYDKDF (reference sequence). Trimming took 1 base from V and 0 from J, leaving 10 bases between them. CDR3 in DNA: TGTGCCACCAGCAGAGTGGGGGGAAGCTCCTACAATGAGCAGTTCTTC. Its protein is CATSRVGGSSYNEQFF.

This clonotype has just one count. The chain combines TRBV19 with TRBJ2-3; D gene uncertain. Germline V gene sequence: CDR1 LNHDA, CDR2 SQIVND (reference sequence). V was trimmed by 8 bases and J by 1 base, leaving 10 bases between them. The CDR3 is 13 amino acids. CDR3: CASAAGGTDTQYF. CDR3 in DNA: TGTGCCAGTGCGGCAGGTGGCACAGATACGCAGTATTTT.

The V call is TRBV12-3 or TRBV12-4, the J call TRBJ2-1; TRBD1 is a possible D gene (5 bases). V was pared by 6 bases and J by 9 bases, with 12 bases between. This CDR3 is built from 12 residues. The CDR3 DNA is TGTGCCAGCAGGCGACAGAACCTTGAGCAGTTCTTC. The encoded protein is CASRRQNLEQFF.

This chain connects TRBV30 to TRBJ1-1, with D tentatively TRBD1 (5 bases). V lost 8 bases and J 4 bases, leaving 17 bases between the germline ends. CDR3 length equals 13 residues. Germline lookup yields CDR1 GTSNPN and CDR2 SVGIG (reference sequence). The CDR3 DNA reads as TGTGCCCGCGCCCCCTGGGGGGTCACTGAAGCTTTCTTT. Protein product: CARAPWGVTEAFF.

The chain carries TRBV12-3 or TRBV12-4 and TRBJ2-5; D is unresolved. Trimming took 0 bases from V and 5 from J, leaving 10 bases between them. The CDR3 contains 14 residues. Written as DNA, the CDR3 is TGTGCCAGCAGTTTAGCGGCCTACGCTGAGACCCAGTACTTC. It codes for CASSLAAYAETQYF.

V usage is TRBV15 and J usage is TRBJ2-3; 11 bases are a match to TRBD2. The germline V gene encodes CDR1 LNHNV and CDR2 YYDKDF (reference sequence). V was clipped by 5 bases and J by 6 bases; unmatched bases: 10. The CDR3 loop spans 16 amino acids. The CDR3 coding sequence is TGTGCCACCAGCGGACCTCGACTAGCGGGGACCGATACGCAGTATTTT. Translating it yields CATSGPRLAGTDTQYF. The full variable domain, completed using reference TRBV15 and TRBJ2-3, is DAMVIQNPRYQVTQFGKPVTLSCSQTLNHNVMYWYQQKSSQAPKLLFHYYDKDFNNEADTPDNFQSRRPNTSFCFLDIRSPGLGDTAMYLCATSGPRLAGTDTQYFGPGTRLTVL.

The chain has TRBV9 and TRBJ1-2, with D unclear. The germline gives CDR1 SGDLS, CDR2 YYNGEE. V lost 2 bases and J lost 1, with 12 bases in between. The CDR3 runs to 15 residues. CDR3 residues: CASSVRGISNYGYTF. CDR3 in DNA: TGTGCCAGCAGCGTTCGAGGGATAAGTAACTATGGCTACACCTTC. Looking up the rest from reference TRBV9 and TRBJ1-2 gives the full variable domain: DSGVTQTPKHLITATGQRVTLRCSPRSGDLSVYWYQQSLDQGLQFLIQYYNGEERAKGNILERFSAQQFPDLHSELNLSSLELGDSALYFCASSVRGISNYGYTFGSGTRLTVV.

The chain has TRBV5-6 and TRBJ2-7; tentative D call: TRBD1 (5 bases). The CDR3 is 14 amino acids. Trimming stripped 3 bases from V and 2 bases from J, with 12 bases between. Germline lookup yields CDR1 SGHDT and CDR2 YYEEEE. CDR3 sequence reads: CASSYGQGPYEQYF. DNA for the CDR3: TGTGCCAGCAGCTACGGCCAGGGTCCCTACGAGCAGTACTTC.

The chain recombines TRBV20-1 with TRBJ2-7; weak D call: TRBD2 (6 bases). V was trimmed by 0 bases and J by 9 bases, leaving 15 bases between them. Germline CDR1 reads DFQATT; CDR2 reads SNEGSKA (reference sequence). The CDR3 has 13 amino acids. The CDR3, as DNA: TGCAGTGCTAGAGATGGATGGGCCGGGGGGCAGTACTTC. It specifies CSARDGWAGGQYF.

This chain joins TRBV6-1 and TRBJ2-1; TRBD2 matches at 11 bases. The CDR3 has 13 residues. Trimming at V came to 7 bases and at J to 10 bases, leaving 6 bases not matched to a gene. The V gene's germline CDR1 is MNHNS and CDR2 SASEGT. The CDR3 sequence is CASKLGLAVEQFF. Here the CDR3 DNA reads TGTGCCAGCAAGCTGGGACTAGCGGTCGAGCAGTTCTTC.